A selection of T cell receptor beta chains follows, all from one sample in a study of graft-versus-host responses after intestinal transplantation. Using immunoSEQ multiplex PCR, the repertoire was profiled, and TCRdb retains in-frame clones only, with some absent. The repertoire includes about 15,000 clones, around three quarters of them detected once, and 6.5% to 8.5% sits in the top ten. The input for sequencing was ileum tissue, taken roughly 460 days after intestinal transplant. The source of these receptors is a human patient who received an intestinal transplant, so some T cells may come from the graft donor. CDR3s include the opening cysteine and the closing phenylalanine or tryptophan. The listing skips clone size in some rows; elsewhere it reads once, few, many or a size class.

V gene,clone size,J gene,CDR3 protein
TRBV19,once,TRBJ2-5,CASSRRGSQETQYF
TRBV7-9,.,TRBJ1-6,CASSSGLWGSPLHF
TRBV25-1,once,TRBJ2-7,CASSDFPGQASEQYF
TRBV6-5,.,TRBJ2-5,CASSYFGGEETQYF
TRBV6-5,.,TRBJ2-2,CASTQDYPNTGELFF
TRBV12-5,.,TRBJ2-4,CASAPGLADIQYF
TRBV6-1,.,TRBJ1-5,CASMSQGAGQPQHF
TRBV2,.,TRBJ1-1,CARDRDRESVTEAFF
TRBV7-3,.,TRBJ2-3,CASSPYSAGGPYTQYF
TRBV10-1,.,TRBJ2-6,CASSDSRSSSGANVLTF
TRBV6-4,once,TRBJ2-5,CASSDSSTSGRSRGETQYF
TRBV5-1,.,TRBJ1-1,CASSLRVGDTEAFF
TRBV7-9,.,TRBJ1-1,CASSGTGLGNTEAFF
TRBV6-5,.,TRBJ2-2,CASRPGLAFGELFF
TRBV4-2,few,TRBJ2-7,CASSPGGSTYEQYF
TRBV5-1,.,TRBJ1-4,CASSYGTGHEKLFF
TRBV27,.,.,CASSLRGSYEQYF
TRBV21-1,.,TRBJ2-2,CASSTRQGADTGELFF
TRBV15,.,TRBJ1-1,CATSRETIGTAEAFF
TRBV9,.,TRBJ2-5,CASSARGGSPETQYF
TRBV2,.,TRBJ1-5,CASRVTEYSNQPQHF
TRBV6-6,.,TRBJ2-7,CASSLGSYEQYF
TRBV7-8,.,TRBJ1-6,CASNPWRGTYSPLHF
TRBV25-1,.,TRBJ2-7,CASSARTGSVVGEQYF
TRBV30,.,TRBJ1-6,CAWRPGQGYSPLHF
TRBV27,.,TRBJ1-1,CASSLGQTNTEAFF
TRBV12-1,once,TRBJ1-1,CASDVTTGGEISEAFF
TRBV5-3,.,TRBJ2-3,CATKGGSGLEDTQYF
TRBV18,.,TRBJ2-7,CASSPEHPWDYSYEQYF
TRBV10-1,.,TRBJ2-2,CASTASGTGAGELFF
TRBV7-9,.,TRBJ1-1,CASSSIWTEAFF
TRBV11-2,few,TRBJ1-1,CASSLEGGGGAPAEAFF
TRBV28,few,TRBJ1-1,CASMRFQGTEAFF
TRBV7-8,.,TRBJ2-1,CASSLGWGEQFF
TRBV11-2,.,TRBJ2-5,CASSLAGETQYF